This T cell receptor (beta chain) came from a study of shared clonotypes between healthy human individuals. Germline lookup yields CDR1 MDHEN and CDR2 SYDVKM. The V end was cut by 2 bases, the J end by 1 base, with 11 bases between. This CDR3 has 15 amino acids. The method was immunoSEQ multiplex PCR; TCRdb's version includes in-frame clones alone and lacks a portion of them. This table has approximately 530,000 clones, 90% to 96% appearing once. The sample comprised naive CD4+ T cells sorted from blood. Documented subset: CD45RA+ positively selected. This receptor was taken from a woman in her twenties or thirties in good health. The chain has TRBV28 and TRBJ2-5; possible D gene TRBD1, 6 bases. The CDR3 is CASSLAGASQETQYF. The CDR3 bases are TGTGCCAGCAGTTTAGCAGGGGCGTCCCAAGAGACCCAGTACTTC.